This T cell receptor beta chain was recovered during a study of T cell responses to AZD1222 COVID-19 vaccine. General study results and limits: Vaccine-associated CD4 TCRs spanned spike, dominant at 160-218 and 743-854. Breadth and depth of Spike-specific TCRs rose after two AZD1222 doses.

CDR3 length: 15 residues. The V gene's germline CDR1 is LNHDA and CDR2 SQIVND (reference sequence). V was shortened by 3 bases and J by 7 bases, with 18 bases between the two germline ends. As regards this clone: Its antigen remains unidentified.

Sequenced by immunoSEQ multiplex PCR; TCRdb stores in-frame clones only, minus some. Found here are fewer than 200,000 clones, about 91% of them singletons; the top ten hold under 14%. This TCR was sampled from an adult who received the AZD1222 COVID-19 vaccine. V usage is TRBV19 and J usage is TRBJ1-1; no clear D. The sequenced sample was peripheral blood, obtained 28 days after the second AZD1222 dose. In nucleotides, the CDR3 is TGTGCCAGTAGTATTTCCGGCTTGCCATTCGGTGAAGCTTTCTTT. Translation gives CASSISGLPFGEAFF. Filled out from reference TRBV19 and TRBJ1-1, the complete variable domain reads DGGITQSPKYLFRKEGQNVTLSCEQNLNHDAMYWYRQDPGQGLRLIYYSQIVNDFQKGDIAEGYSVSREKKESFPLTVTSAQKNPTAFYLCASSISGLPFGEAFFGQGTRLTVV.